Listed below are T cell receptor beta chains from one sample, sequenced in a study of T cell changes during pregnancy in multiple sclerosis. Repertoires were generated with immunoSEQ multiplex PCR, while TCRdb's copy carries only in-frame clones and drops some. The data hold tens of thousands of clones, with 92% observed a single time. Sample: CD8+ T cells from peripheral blood mononuclear cells, taken in the third trimester of pregnancy. The receptors were sampled from a female donor in good health, enrolled as a control in a pregnancy study. Both conserved end residues are part of each CDR3. Fields, in order: V gene, D gene, clone size, J gene, CDR3 protein, CDR3 DNA. A D gene is named only where the DNA matches it firmly. Clone size is stated in some rows and not others, as once, few, many or a class when expanded.

TRBV4-3	TRBD1	NA	TRBJ1-3	CASSQLTGAGNTIYF	TGCGCCAGCAGCCAATTGACAGGGGCTGGAAACACCATATATTTT
TRBV4-2	TRBD2	NA	TRBJ2-1	CASSQDLAGGREQFF	TGTGCCAGCAGCCAAGACCTAGCGGGGGGGCGAGAGCAGTTCTTC
TRBV19	TRBD1	once	TRBJ1-2	CASSIRGQGANYGYTF	TGTGCCAGTAGTATTCGGGGACAGGGGGCGAACTATGGCTACACCTTC
TRBV5-1	NA	NA	TRBJ2-7	CASSLGQGTSYEQYF	TGCGCCAGCAGCTTGGGGCAGGGGACCTCCTACGAGCAGTACTTC
TRBV19	NA	NA	TRBJ1-5	CASSPWDGGYQPQHF	TGTGCCAGTAGTCCTTGGGACGGGGGGTATCAGCCCCAGCATTTT
TRBV19	TRBD1	NA	TRBJ1-2	CASSIWGQGFSGYTF	TGTGCCAGTAGTATCTGGGGACAGGGATTTTCGGGCTACACCTTC
TRBV6-5	NA	NA	TRBJ1-2	CASSYSRSKGYTF	TGTGCCAGCAGTTACTCCAGGTCTAAAGGCTACACCTTC
TRBV15	TRBD1	NA	TRBJ1-2	CATSRGRLGQGSGYTF	TGTGCCACCAGCAGAGGGCGACTTGGACAGGGAAGCGGCTACACCTTC
TRBV5-6	NA	NA	TRBJ1-2	CASSFLSGVDGYTF	TGTGCCAGCAGCTTTCTCTCGGGGGTGGATGGCTACACCTTC
TRBV5-4	NA	NA	TRBJ2-7	CASSLDNRDYEQYF	TGTGCCAGCAGCTTGGACAACAGGGACTACGAGCAGTACTTC
TRBV6-1	NA	NA	TRBJ1-1	CASSEGQGMNTEAFF	TGTGCCAGCAGTGAAGGGCAGGGGATGAACACTGAAGCTTTCTTT
TRBV18	NA	NA	TRBJ1-6	CASSLAIPRLDSPLHF	TGTGCCAGCTCACTCGCAATCCCTCGGTTAGATTCACCCCTCCACTTT
TRBV11-2	NA	NA	TRBJ2-7	CASSPRDIRPYEQYF	TGTGCCAGCAGCCCTCGGGACATACGCCCCTACGAGCAGTACTTC
TRBV5-6	TRBD1	NA	TRBJ1-6	CASSLGDRYSPLHF	TGTGCCAGCAGCTTGGGGGACAGGTATTCACCCCTCCACTTT
TRBV7-9	TRBD2	NA	TRBJ2-3	CASSLAPVAGAGTDTQYF	TGTGCCAGCAGCTTAGCGCCAGTAGCGGGGGCGGGCACAGATACGCAGTATTTT
TRBV9	TRBD2	once	TRBJ2-1	CASSSLRTSSYNEQFF	TGTGCCAGCAGCTCCCTGAGGACTAGCTCCTACAATGAGCAGTTCTTC
TRBV2	TRBD1	NA	TRBJ2-7	CASKTTGGLHEQYF	TGTGCCAGTAAGACGACAGGGGGATTACACGAGCAGTACTTC
TRBV29-1	TRBD2	once	TRBJ2-5	CSGGGQETQYF	TGCAGCGGGGGGGGCCAAGAGACCCAGTACTTC
TRBV7-8	NA	NA	TRBJ2-7	CASSPRNAGYEQYF	TGTGCCAGCAGCCCGCGGAACGCGGGCTACGAGCAGTACTTC
TRBV27	TRBD2	NA	TRBJ2-1	CASSSGSAGDYNEQFF	TGTGCCAGCAGTTCGGGGTCGGCGGGAGACTACAATGAGCAGTTCTTC
TRBV2	NA	NA	TRBJ1-1	CASSGGLEAFF	TGTGCCAGCAGTGGAGGACTTGAAGCTTTCTTT
TRBV4-1	NA	NA	TRBJ1-2	CASSPRVDTTNYGYTF	TGCGCCAGCAGCCCACGTGTTGACACAACTAACTATGGCTACACCTTC
TRBV9	NA	NA	TRBJ1-3	CASSVGHSGNTIYF	TGTGCCAGCAGCGTTGGACATTCAGGAAACACCATATATTTT
TRBV12-5	NA	NA	TRBJ2-7	CASGLGTGAYEQYF	TGTGCTAGTGGTTTAGGGACTGGAGCGTACGAGCAGTACTTC
TRBV19	TRBD2	NA	TRBJ2-7	CASAVYSGAKYEQYF	TGTGCCAGTGCCGTGTATAGCGGGGCCAAGTACGAGCAGTACTTC
TRBV6-5	TRBD2	NA	TRBJ2-1	CASSYSLAGDYNEQFF	TGTGCCAGCAGTTACTCGTTAGCGGGGGATTACAATGAGCAGTTCTTC